The 11 T cell receptor beta chains presented below share a single source sample, sequenced in a study of CD8 T cells in ankylosing spondylitis. TCRdb processed the 5' RACE reads anew with MiXCR; each CDR3 protein has one entry. There are under 300,000 distinct CDR3 sequences in the sample; roughly 10% occur only once, and 5.5% to 8% lies in the top ten. What was sequenced was blood, either unsorted or a sorted T cell fraction (not recorded which). The receptors stem from a male donor with ankylosing spondylitis or in good health (not recorded which).

This clonotype was recorded many times. This chain connects TRBV7-3 to TRBJ2-1, with TRBD1 as a possible D gene (5 bases). Between the trimmed V and J ends, which lost 2 bases and 1 base, there was a span of 9 bases. Germline assignment: CDR1 SGHTA and CDR2 FQGTGA. The CDR3 totals 15 residues. The chain's CDR3 is CASSLRSGSYNEQFF. CDR3 coding DNA: TGTGCCAGCAGCTTACGGTCAGGGTCCTACAATGAGCAGTTCTTC. Variable domain in full (rest from reference TRBV7-3 and TRBJ2-1): GAGVSQTPSNKVTEKGKYVELRCDPISGHTALYWYRQSLGQGPEFLIYFQGTGAADDSGLPNDRFFAVRPEGSVSTLKIQRTERGDSAVYLCASSLRSGSYNEQFFGPGTRLTVL.

The V gene is TRBV6-1, the J gene TRBJ2-1; 8 nucleotides line up with TRBD2. Germline lookup yields CDR1 MNHNS and CDR2 SASEGT. This CDR3 region has 14 residues. The V gene end was trimmed by 8 bases and the J gene end by 4 bases; junction bases not matched to a gene: 7. The CDR3 bases are TGTGCCAGCCACACTAGCGGAGCTTACAATGAGCAGTTCTTC. It encodes CASHTSGAYNEQFF.

This clonotype was found many times. The chain recombines TRBV12-5 with TRBJ2-1; D possibly corresponds to TRBD2 (5 bases). The germline V gene has CDR1 LGHNT and CDR2 FRNRAP. The CDR3 runs to 14 residues. V gave up 1 base and J gave up 6 bases, with 10 bases separating them. The CDR3 nucleotides are TGTGCTAGTGGTTTGGACACTCGGGGCAATGAGCAGTTCTTC. This gives the protein CASGLDTRGNEQFF.

This chain connects TRBV20-1 to TRBJ1-2; maybe TRBD1 (5 bases). Germline CDR1 DFQATT, CDR2 SNEGSKA (reference sequence). CDR3 size: 17 residues. Trimming removed 2 bases at V and 2 bases at J, with 21 bases between. CDR3 residues: CSARSPGRGERNYGYTF. For the CDR3, the DNA is TGCAGTGCTAGATCCCCGGGGAGGGGAGAAAGGAACTATGGCTACACCTTC.

At least ten counts were recorded for this clonotype. The V call is TRBV5-1, the J call TRBJ2-7, with 8 bases identical to TRBD2. V was clipped by 6 bases and J by 6 bases; unmatched bases: 14. This CDR3 has 15 amino acids. Germline CDR1 and CDR2: SGHRS and YFSETQ. CDR3 in DNA: TGCGCCAGCACCCACTCCGGGACTAGGAATCTCGAGCAGTACTTC. Translation: CASTHSGTRNLEQYF.

This clonotype showed up many times. V gene TRBV20-1 combines with J gene TRBJ2-5; D remains unclear. Trimming left V 6 bases short and J 2 bases short, with 16 bases between. Germline V gene lookup returns CDR1 DFQATT and CDR2 SNEGSKA (reference sequence). The CDR3 loop spans 14 amino acids. The CDR3 spells CSAQSAAAQETQYF. The CDR3 DNA follows: TGCAGTGCACAATCGGCGGCGGCTCAAGAGACCCAGTACTTC.

This clonotype was observed many times. This rearrangement joins TRBV5-1 to TRBJ2-7; D gene unclear. This CDR3 region has 15 residues. The germline gives CDR1 SGHRS, CDR2 YFSETQ. The V end was cut by 0 bases, the J end by 7 bases, with 17 bases between. The CDR3 DNA sequence: TGCGCCAGCAGCTTGGCCTCTGATTCCGTTGGTGAGCAGTACTTC. Translation gives CASSLASDSVGEQYF.

This clonotype was observed many times. The CDR3 protein is CASSNLRRAALTLHF. Here the CDR3 DNA reads TGTGCCAGCAGCAACCTGAGGAGGGCAGCCCTCACCCTCCACTTT. The chain uses TRBV5-6 and TRBJ1-6; D call uncertain. Trimming stripped 4 bases from V and 14 bases from J, with 22 bases between. The CDR3 is made up of 15 amino acids. Germline CDR1 SGHDT, CDR2 YYEEEE.

This clonotype was seen repeatedly, ten times or more. The J gene is TRBJ2-1, the V gene TRBV15; D is unclear. Germline CDR1 LNHNV, CDR2 YYDKDF (reference sequence). The CDR3 sequence is 19 residues long. V was clipped by 4 bases and J by 0 bases, with 22 bases between them. Here the CDR3 reads CATSTHRIISGSSYNEQFF. The DNA for the CDR3 is TGTGCCACCAGCACCCATCGGATCATTTCCGGCAGCTCCTACAATGAGCAGTTCTTC.

In its sample, this clonotype was seen many times. This sequence joins TRBV5-1 and TRBJ2-2; D not resolved. The V end lost 2 bases, the J end lost 9 bases, and 8 bases lay between the germline ends. The germline V gene has CDR1 SGHRS and CDR2 YFSETQ. The CDR3 sequence is 12 residues long. DNA for the CDR3: TGCGCCAGCAGCTTACCGGGTCGGGAGCTGTTTTTT. This codes for CASSLPGRELFF.

V gene TRBV28 combines with J gene TRBJ2-1, with 10 bases lining up with TRBD1. Germline CDR1 is MDHEN and CDR2 is SYDVKM. The CDR3 totals 16 residues. J lost 9 bases, V lost 5 bases, and 13 bases had no gene match. CDR3 loop: CASSLTPDRGQGEQFF. The DNA of the CDR3 is TGTGCCAGCAGTCTAACCCCCGACAGGGGGCAGGGTGAGCAGTTCTTC.